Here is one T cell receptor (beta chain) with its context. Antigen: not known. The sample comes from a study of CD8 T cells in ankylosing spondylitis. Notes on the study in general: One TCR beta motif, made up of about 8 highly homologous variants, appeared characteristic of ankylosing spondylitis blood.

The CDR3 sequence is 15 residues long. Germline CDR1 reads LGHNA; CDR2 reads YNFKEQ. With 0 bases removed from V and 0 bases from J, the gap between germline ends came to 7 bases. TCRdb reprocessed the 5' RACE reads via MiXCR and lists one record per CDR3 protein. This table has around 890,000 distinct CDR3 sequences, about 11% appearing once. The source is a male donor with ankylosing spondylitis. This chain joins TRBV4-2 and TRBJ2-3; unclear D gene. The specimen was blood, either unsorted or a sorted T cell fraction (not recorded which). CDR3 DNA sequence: TGTGCCAGCAGCCAAGATAGGTTTAGCACAGATACGCAGTATTTT. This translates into CASSQDRFSTDTQYF.